A single T cell receptor (beta chain) is shown here with its context. No antigen is known for it. Those donating, healthy Caucasian individuals from Russia, were aged roughly 6 to 95. The record originates from a study of blood T cells in healthy people across ages. Study results and caveats: In older individuals, TCR beta diversity per million T cells was lower, falling roughly linearly with age.

Sample-barcoded 5' priming and a J-beta primer mix drove a second PCR of roughly 6 to 12 cycles. Each of the samples gave a minimum of 2.5 million paired-end reads that contained CDR3. In TCRdb, the 5' RACE reads were re-called with MiXCR into one record per CDR3 protein. The sample has 800,000 or so distinct CDR3 sequences; around 62% are singletons. The specimen sequenced was blood. The receptor comes from a man between 25 and 39 years old in good health.

In DNA form, the CDR3 reads TGTGCCAGCAGCCAAGGGGGCAGCGGGGGGGCGGCAGATACGCAGTATTTT. This sequence encodes CASSQGGSGGAADTQYF. V is TRBV4-2 and J is TRBJ2-3; 10 nucleotides agree with TRBD2. Trimming took 1 base from V and 4 from J; bases not matched to a gene: 8. This CDR3 contains 17 residues. Germline V lookup: CDR1 LGHNA, CDR2 YNFKEQ.